The text below deals with one T cell receptor (beta chain). This clonotype was seen at least ten times. Its target antigen remains unknown. Base-call qualities are not available, and no considerably larger clone is one nucleotide away. This entry comes from a study of CD8 T cells in ankylosing spondylitis (dated by TCRdb to the late 2010s). Context from the whole study: The study set out to find disease-linked TCR variants by profiling T cell receptor beta repertoires in ankylosing spondylitis patients and healthy donors. The full study cohort comprised about 24 ankylosing spondylitis patients and about a hundred healthy donors. Peripheral blood was sampled, and synovial fluid was additionally collected from ankylosing spondylitis patients. Here is what the overall study found, with its caveats: Some motif variants had previously been reported in the synovial fluid and blood of reactive arthritis patients, which suggests shared mechanisms of disease initiation. A CD8+ phenotype was shown by the disease-linked clones, which were found at relatively low frequencies in peripheral blood. The disease-linked clones were reported as significantly enriched in matched synovial fluid samples from ankylosing spondylitis patients. Blood from ankylosing spondylitis patients appeared to be characterized by a TCR beta motif made up of seven or eight highly homologous amino acid variants.

Sequenced on an Illumina HiSeq 2500. Quantitative 5'-RACE with molecular barcodes was used to prepare TCR beta libraries. Per the source publication's procedure: A new computational method, built on a probabilistic model of VDJ rearrangement, was used to identify disease-linked TCR variants. TCRdb reprocessing: public reads trimmed at Q25 with fastp, clones called with MiXCR, in-frame beta chains kept. For every CDR3 protein sequence, its rows merge into one entry that carries the most common genes and DNA. For this entry, the V and J calls and clone size follow TCRdb and not the study's own pipeline. A total of approximately 300,000 distinct CDR3 sequences appear in this sample, 15% to 20% of them only once. Together, the top ten hold roughly 8% of the sample. The V and J ends are trimmed by 7 bases and 5 bases, leaving 11 bases between them. The CDR3 runs 11 residues from the cysteine to the phenylalanine. Of the read, only the CDR3 DNA is kept; its 33 bases are in frame from base 1. CDR1 and CDR2 were assigned from the germline V gene as SQVTM and ANQGSEA.

The TCR comes from a male donor with ankylosing spondylitis or in good health (not recorded which). Sequences were obtained from blood, either unsorted or a sorted T cell fraction (not recorded which). The chain couples TRBV29-1 to TRBJ1-2, with TRBD1 tentatively as D gene (5 bases match). The nucleotide sequence reads as follows: TGCAGCGCCCAGACAGCTTATGGCTACACCTTC. This sequence encodes CSAQTAYGYTF. With all but the CDR3 taken from the reference TRBV29-1 and TRBJ1-2 genes, the full variable domain is: SAVISQKPSRDICQRGTSLTIQCQVDSQVTMMFWYRQQPGQSLTLIATANQGSEATYESGFVIDKFPISRPNLTFSTLTVSNMSPEDSSIYLCSAQTAYGYTFGSGTRLTVV.